Shown below are 13 T cell receptor beta chains from a single sample sequenced in a study of blood T cell repertoires in COVID-19. This table comes from immunoSEQ multiplex PCR, and its TCRdb copy is limited to in-frame clones, with some not included. The sample records 85,000 to 95,000 clones, 60% to 80% being singletons. The specimen was peripheral blood. All receptors come from a woman of 80 years or more with acute or convalescent COVID-19.

The chain uses TRBV9 and TRBJ2-1; tentatively, D is TRBD1 (6 bases). This CDR3 comprises 16 residues. The ends were cut back, 3 bases at V and 1 base at J, with 14 bases in the middle. CDR1 is SGDLS and CDR2 is YYNGEE in the germline V gene. Here the CDR3 DNA reads TGTGCCAGCAGCGACCCAGGGGTTCTTTCCTACAATGAGCAGTTCTTC. As protein: CASSDPGVLSYNEQFF.

This clone occurred once. The V and J genes are TRBV4-1 and TRBJ1-2; D possibly corresponds to TRBD1 (6 bases). CDR3 size: 17 residues. The germline V and J ends were trimmed by 0 bases and 0 bases, with 14 bases remaining between them. Germline V gene sequence: CDR1 MGHRA, CDR2 YSYEKL. The CDR3 nucleotides read TGCGCCAGCAGCCAAGATGTGGGGGCGTCAGCTAACTATGGCTACACCTTC. It specifies CASSQDVGASANYGYTF.

The V call is TRBV9, the J call TRBJ2-5, with 11 bases identical to TRBD1. The J segment lost 7 bases and the V segment lost 0 bases, leaving 2 bases of the junction unmatched. This CDR3 has 14 residues. Germline values: CDR1 SGDLS, CDR2 YYNGEE. CDR3 bases: TGTGCCAGCAGCGTAGTGGGACAGGGGGGGACCCAGTACTTC. It codes for CASSVVGQGGTQYF.

This chain uses TRBV5-1 with TRBJ2-5; possible D gene TRBD1, 6 bases. Trimming removed 1 base at V and 1 base at J, with 11 bases between. CDR1 and CDR2 from the germline V gene are SGHRS and YFSETQ. This CDR3 is 15 amino acids long. CDR3: CASSLNLGAQETQYF. CDR3 DNA sequence: TGCGCCAGCAGCTTGAATTTGGGGGCCCAAGAGACCCAGTACTTC.

V usage is TRBV5-4 and J usage is TRBJ1-2; TRBD1 matches 7 bases. Germline trimming cut 4 bases from V and 7 bases from J; bases unmatched to any gene: 13. The length of the CDR3 is 15 residues. The germline CDR1 and CDR2 sequences are SGHNT and YYREEE (reference sequence). CDR3 bases: TGTGCCAGCAGCCCCCCCCGAGACAGGGTTGCTGGCTACACCTTC. This gives the protein CASSPPRDRVAGYTF.

The chain carries TRBV19 and TRBJ1-1, with 9 bases that match TRBD1. V lost 4 bases to trimming and J lost 0 bases; unmatched junction nucleotides: 9. The CDR3 extends over 17 amino acids. Per germline, CDR1 LNHDA and CDR2 SQIVND (reference sequence). In DNA, the CDR3 is TGTGCCAGTAGTAACCCGGACAGGGGTAGGATGAACACTGAAGCTTTCTTT. Encoded protein: CASSNPDRGRMNTEAFF.

The rearrangement links TRBV24-1 to TRBJ1-5; D is unclear. V was cut by 6 bases and J by 4 bases, with 6 bases left in between. Looked up from germline, CDR1 is KGHDR and CDR2 is SFDVKD. CDR3 length: 12 amino acids. The CDR3 loop reads CATSKENQPQHF. The DNA of the CDR3 is TGTGCCACCAGTAAAGAGAATCAGCCCCAGCATTTT.

The rearrangement joins TRBV5-5 to TRBJ1-3; a possible D gene is TRBD1 (6 bases). This CDR3 has 14 residues. Deletions cut 4 bases from V and 2 bases from J, with 10 bases between. Germline CDR1 and CDR2: SGHKS and YYEKEE (reference sequence). CDR3 sequence reads: CASSPHRAGNTIYF. In DNA, the CDR3 is TGTGCCAGCAGCCCGCACAGGGCTGGAAACACCATATATTTT.

The chain has TRBV19 and TRBJ1-1; maybe TRBD1 (5 bases). The germline V and J ends were trimmed by 8 bases and 7 bases, with 14 bases remaining between them. The germline V gene encodes CDR1 LNHDA and CDR2 SQIVND (reference sequence). This CDR3 is built from 12 residues. The CDR3 loop is CASEPGNYEAFF. DNA of the CDR3: TGTGCCAGTGAGCCAGGGAACTATGAAGCTTTCTTT. Full variable domain (outside the CDR3, taken from reference TRBV19 and TRBJ1-1): DGGITQSPKYLFRKEGQNVTLSCEQNLNHDAMYWYRQDPGQGLRLIYYSQIVNDFQKGDIAEGYSVSREKKESFPLTVTSAQKNPTAFYLCASEPGNYEAFFGQGTRLTVV.

CDR3 in amino acids: CASSRGETDTQYF. In DNA form, the CDR3 reads TGTGCCAGCAGCCGCGGGGAAACAGATACGCAGTATTTT. The chain carries TRBV6-4 and TRBJ2-3; D might be TRBD2 (6 bases). Per germline, CDR1 MRHNA and CDR2 SNTAGT. CDR3 length equals 13 residues. The ends were cut back, 6 bases at V and 3 bases at J, with 10 bases in the middle.

This clone was picked up a small number of times. The V and J genes are TRBV5-1 and TRBJ1-6, with 7 nucleotides matching TRBD1. Germline V gives CDR1 SGHRS, CDR2 YFSETQ. V shed 0 bases, J shed 4 bases, and the junction held 7 bases outside the gene matches. CDR3 length equals 17 residues. The CDR3 DNA is TGCGCCAGCAGCTTGGGACAGGGAACCTCTTATAATTCACCCCTCCACTTT. Translated: CASSLGQGTSYNSPLHF. Using reference TRBV5-1 and TRBJ1-6 for the parts outside the CDR3, the full variable domain is KAGVTQTPRYLIKTRGQQVTLSCSPISGHRSVSWYQQTPGQGLQFLFEYFSETQRNKGNFPGRFSGRQFSNSRSEMNVSTLELGDSALYLCASSLGQGTSYNSPLHFGNGTRLTVT.

V gene TRBV10-3 combines with J gene TRBJ1-5, with unresolved D. Trimming left V 0 bases short and J 0 bases short, with 12 bases between. This CDR3 is built from 17 residues. The V gene's germline CDR1 is ENHRY and CDR2 SYGVKD. CDR3 sequence (DNA): TGTGCCATCAGTGAGTCGGAAACAGTCGATAGCAATCAGCCCCAGCATTTT. Residues: CAISESETVDSNQPQHF.

This clone was counted a few times. The V and J genes are TRBV3-1 (or the pseudogene TRBV3-2) and TRBJ1-1; 7 bases map to TRBD1. The V gene's germline CDR1 is LGHDT and CDR2 YNNKEL (reference sequence). V lost 3 bases to trimming and J lost 5 bases; unmatched junction nucleotides: 6. This CDR3 region has 14 residues. Here the CDR3 reads CASSHLGTATEAFF. CDR3 in DNA: TGTGCCAGCAGCCACCTCGGGACAGCTACTGAAGCTTTCTTT.